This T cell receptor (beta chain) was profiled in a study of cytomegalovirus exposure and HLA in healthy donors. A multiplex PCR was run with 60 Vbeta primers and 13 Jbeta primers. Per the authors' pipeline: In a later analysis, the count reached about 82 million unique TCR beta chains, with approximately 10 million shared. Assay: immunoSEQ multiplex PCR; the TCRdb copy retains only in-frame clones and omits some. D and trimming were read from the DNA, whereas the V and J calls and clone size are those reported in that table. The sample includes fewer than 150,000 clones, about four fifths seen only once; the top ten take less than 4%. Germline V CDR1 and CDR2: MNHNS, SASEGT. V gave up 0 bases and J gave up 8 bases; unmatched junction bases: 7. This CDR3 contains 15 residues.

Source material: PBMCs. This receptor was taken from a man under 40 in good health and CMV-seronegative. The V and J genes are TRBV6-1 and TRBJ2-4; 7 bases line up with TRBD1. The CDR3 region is CASSEATGTSHIQYF. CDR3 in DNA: TGTGCCAGCAGTGAAGCGACAGGGACCTCACACATTCAGTACTTC.